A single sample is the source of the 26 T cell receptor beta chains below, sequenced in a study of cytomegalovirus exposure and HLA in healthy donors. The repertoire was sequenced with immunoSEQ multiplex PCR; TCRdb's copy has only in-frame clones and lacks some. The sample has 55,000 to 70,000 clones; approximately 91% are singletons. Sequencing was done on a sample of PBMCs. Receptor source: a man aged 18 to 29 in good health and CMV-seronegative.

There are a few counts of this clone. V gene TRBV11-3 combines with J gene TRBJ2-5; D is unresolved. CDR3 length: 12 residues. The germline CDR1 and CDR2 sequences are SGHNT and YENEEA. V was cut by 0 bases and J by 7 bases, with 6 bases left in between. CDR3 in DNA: TGTGCCAGCAGCTTAGATCGGTCGACCCAGTACTTC. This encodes CASSLDRSTQYF.

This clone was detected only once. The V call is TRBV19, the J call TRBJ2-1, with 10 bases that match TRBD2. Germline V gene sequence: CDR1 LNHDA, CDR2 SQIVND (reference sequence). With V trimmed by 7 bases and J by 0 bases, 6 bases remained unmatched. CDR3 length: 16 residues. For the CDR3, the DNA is TGTGCCAGTACTGGACTAGCGGCGGGCTCCTACAATGAGCAGTTCTTC. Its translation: CASTGLAAGSYNEQFF.

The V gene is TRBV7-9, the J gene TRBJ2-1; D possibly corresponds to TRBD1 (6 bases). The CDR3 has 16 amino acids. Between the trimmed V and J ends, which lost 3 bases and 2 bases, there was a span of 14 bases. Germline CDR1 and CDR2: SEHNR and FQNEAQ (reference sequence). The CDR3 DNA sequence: TGTGCCAGCAGCTTTCAACAGGGATTTACCTACAATGAGCAGTTCTTC. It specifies CASSFQQGFTYNEQFF.

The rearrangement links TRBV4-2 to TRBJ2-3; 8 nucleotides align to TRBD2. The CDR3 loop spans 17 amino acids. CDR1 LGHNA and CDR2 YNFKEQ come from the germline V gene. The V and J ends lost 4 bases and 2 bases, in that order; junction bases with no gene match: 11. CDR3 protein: CASSPGLLAEITDTQYF. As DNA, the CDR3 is TGTGCCAGCAGCCCAGGGCTACTAGCGGAAATCACAGATACGCAGTATTTT.

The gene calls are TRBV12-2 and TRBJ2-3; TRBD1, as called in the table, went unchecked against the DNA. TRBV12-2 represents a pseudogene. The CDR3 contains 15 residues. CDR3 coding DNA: TGTGCAAGTCGCCCCGGGACAGGGAATACAGATACGCAGTATTTT. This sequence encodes CASRPGTGNTDTQYF.

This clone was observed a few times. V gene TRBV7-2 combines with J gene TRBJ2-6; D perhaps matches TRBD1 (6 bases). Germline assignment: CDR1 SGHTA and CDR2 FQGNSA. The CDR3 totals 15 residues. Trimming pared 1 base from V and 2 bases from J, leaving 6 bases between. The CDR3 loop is CASSLGGPGANVLTF. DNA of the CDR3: TGTGCCAGCAGCTTAGGGGGGCCTGGGGCCAACGTCCTGACTTTC. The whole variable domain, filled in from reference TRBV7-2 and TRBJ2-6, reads GAGVSQSPSNKVTEKGKDVELRCDPISGHTALYWYRQSLGQGLEFLIYFQGNSAPDKSGLPSDRFSAERTGGSVSTLTIQRTQQEDSAVYLCASSLGGPGANVLTFGAGSRLTVL.

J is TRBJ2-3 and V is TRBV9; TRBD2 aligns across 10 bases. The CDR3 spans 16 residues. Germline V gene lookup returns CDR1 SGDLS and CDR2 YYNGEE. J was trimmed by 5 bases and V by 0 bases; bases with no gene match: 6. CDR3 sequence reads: CASSVVASGSLDTQYF. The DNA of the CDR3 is TGTGCCAGCAGCGTAGTGGCTAGCGGGAGTCTAGATACGCAGTATTTT.

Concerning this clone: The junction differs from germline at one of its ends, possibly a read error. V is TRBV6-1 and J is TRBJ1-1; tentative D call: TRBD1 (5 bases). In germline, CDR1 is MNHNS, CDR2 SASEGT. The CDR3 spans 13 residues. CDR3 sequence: CASTEVRGSEAFF. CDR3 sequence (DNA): TGTGCCAGCACTGAAGTGCGGGGCTCTGAAGCTTTCTTT.

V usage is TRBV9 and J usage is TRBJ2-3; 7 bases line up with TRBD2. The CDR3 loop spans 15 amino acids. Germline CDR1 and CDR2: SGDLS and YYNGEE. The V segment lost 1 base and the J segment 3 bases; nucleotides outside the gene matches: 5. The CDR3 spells CASSVQAGSTDTQYF. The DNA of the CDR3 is TGTGCCAGCAGCGTACAAGCGGGATCGACAGATACGCAGTATTTT.

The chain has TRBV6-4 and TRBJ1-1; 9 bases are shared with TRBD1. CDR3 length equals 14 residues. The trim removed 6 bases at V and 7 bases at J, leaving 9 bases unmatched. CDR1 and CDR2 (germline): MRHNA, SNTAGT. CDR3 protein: CASSASLDRGEAFF. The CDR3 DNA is TGTGCCAGCAGCGCTAGTTTGGACAGGGGTGAAGCTTTCTTT.

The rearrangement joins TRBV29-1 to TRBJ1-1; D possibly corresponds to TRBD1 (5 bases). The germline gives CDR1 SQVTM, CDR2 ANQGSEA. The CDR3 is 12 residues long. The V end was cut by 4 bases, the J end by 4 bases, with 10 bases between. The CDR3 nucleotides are TGCAGCGTTGCACAGGAGGGCACTGAAGCTTTCTTT. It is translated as CSVAQEGTEAFF.

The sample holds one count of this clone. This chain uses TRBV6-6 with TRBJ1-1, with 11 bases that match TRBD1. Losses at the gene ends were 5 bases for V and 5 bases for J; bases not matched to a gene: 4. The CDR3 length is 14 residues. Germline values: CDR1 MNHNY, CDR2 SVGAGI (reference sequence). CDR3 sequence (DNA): TGTGCCAGCAGTGGGACAGGGGGGTATACTGAAGCTTTCTTT. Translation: CASSGTGGYTEAFF.

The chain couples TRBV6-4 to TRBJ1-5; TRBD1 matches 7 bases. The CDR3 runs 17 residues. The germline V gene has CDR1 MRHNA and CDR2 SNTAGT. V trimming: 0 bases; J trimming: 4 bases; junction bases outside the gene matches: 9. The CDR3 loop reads CASSDSTGTFRNQPQHF. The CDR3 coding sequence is TGTGCCAGCAGTGACTCGACAGGGACTTTTCGTAATCAGCCCCAGCATTTT.

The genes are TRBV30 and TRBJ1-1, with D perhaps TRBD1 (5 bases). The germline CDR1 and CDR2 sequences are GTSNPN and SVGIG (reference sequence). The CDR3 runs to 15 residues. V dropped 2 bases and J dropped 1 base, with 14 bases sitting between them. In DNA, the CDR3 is TGTGCCTGGAGTAGGACACCAGTAGGGAACACTGAAGCTTTCTTT. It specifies CAWSRTPVGNTEAFF.

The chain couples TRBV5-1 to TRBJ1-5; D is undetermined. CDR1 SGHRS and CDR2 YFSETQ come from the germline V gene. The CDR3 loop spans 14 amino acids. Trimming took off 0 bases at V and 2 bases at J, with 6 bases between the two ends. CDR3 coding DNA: TGCGCCAGCAGCTTGGTGGCAGGCAATCAGCCCCAGCATTTT. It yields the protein CASSLVAGNQPQHF.

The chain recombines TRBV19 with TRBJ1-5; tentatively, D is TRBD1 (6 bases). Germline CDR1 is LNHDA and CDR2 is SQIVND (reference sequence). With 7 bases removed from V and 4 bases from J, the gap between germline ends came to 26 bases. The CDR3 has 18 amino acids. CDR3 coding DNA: TGTGCCAGTACCCCCCGGGGAGGGGGGGTTGGGTTGAATCAGCCCCAGCATTTT. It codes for CASTPRGGGVGLNQPQHF.

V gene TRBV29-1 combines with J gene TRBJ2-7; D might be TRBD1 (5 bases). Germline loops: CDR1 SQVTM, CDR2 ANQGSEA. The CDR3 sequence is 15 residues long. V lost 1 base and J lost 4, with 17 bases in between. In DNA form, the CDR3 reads TGCAGCGTTGAAGGTACTGGCGGTAACAGGTACGAGCAGTACTTC. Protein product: CSVEGTGGNRYEQYF.

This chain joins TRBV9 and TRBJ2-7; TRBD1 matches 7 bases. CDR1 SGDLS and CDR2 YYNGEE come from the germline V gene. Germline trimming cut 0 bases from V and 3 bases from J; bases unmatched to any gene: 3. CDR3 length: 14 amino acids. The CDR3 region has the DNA TGTGCCAGCAGCGTAGTTCCAGGGGGCTACGAGCAGTACTTC. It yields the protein CASSVVPGGYEQYF. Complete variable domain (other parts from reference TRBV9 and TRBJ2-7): DSGVTQTPKHLITATGQRVTLRCSPRSGDLSVYWYQQSLDQGLQFLIQYYNGEERAKGNILERFSAQQFPDLHSELNLSSLELGDSALYFCASSVVPGGYEQYFGPGTRLTVT.

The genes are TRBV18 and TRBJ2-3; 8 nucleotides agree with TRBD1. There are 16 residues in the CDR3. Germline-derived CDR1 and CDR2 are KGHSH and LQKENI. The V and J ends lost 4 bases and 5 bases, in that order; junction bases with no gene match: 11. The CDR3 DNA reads TGTGCCAGCTCACTTATCGGGACAGGAGGAGTAGATACGCAGTATTTT. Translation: CASSLIGTGGVDTQYF.

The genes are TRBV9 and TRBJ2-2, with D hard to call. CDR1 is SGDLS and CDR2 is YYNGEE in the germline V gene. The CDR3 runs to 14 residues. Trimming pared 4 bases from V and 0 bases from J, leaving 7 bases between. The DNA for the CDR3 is TGTGCCAGCAGCTTATTCGCGAACACCGGGGAGCTGTTTTTT. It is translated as CASSLFANTGELFF.

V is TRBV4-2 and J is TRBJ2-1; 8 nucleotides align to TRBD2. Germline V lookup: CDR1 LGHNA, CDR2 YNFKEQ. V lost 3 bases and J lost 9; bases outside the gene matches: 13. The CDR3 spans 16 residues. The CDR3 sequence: CASSQAAGLVNGEQFF. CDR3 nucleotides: TGTGCCAGCAGCCAGGCCGCGGGACTAGTGAATGGTGAGCAGTTCTTC.

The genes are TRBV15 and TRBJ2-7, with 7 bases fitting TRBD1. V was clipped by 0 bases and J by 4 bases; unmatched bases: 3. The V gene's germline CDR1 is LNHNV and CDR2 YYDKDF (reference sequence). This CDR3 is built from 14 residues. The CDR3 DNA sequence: TGTGCCACCAGCAGAGATAAGACAGGGTACGAGCAGTACTTC. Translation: CATSRDKTGYEQYF.

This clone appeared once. CDR3 sequence (DNA): TGTGCCAGCAGTTTACTCGAAGAGACCCAGTACTTC. Its translation is CASSLLEETQYF. This chain uses TRBV28 with TRBJ2-5; D remains unclear. Germline lookup yields CDR1 MDHEN and CDR2 SYDVKM. This CDR3 comprises 12 residues. Deletions cut 2 bases from V and 3 bases from J, with 4 bases between.

The CDR3 DNA is TGTGCCAGCAGTACGGGGGACCTGGGAGACTATGGCTACACCTTC. It specifies CASSTGDLGDYGYTF. This chain joins TRBV28 and TRBJ1-2, with a weak D call TRBD1 (5 bases). V was trimmed by 5 bases and J by 3 bases, leaving 16 bases between them. The CDR3 is made up of 15 amino acids. Looked up from germline, CDR1 is MDHEN and CDR2 is SYDVKM.

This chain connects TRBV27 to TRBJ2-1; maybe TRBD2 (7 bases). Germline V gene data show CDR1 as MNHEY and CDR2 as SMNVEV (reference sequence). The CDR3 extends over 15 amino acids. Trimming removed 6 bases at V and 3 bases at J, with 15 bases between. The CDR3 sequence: CASRSGTTNYNEQFF. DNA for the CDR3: TGTGCCAGCAGGAGCGGGACAACCAACTACAATGAGCAGTTCTTC.

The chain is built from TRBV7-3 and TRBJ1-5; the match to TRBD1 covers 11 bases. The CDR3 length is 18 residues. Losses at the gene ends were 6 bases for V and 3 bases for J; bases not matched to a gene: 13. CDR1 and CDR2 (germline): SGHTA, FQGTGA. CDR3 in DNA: TGTGCCAGCAGGGCAAGCTTGGGGACAGGGGGTCCCAATCAGCCCCAGCATTTT. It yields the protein CASRASLGTGGPNQPQHF.